Here is one T cell receptor (beta chain) with its context. The sample originates from a study of monozygotic twins with inflammatory bowel disease. TCRdb reprocessed the 5' RACE reads and stores each CDR3 protein as one record, lacking DNA. The sample table sets out approximately 330,000 distinct CDR3 sequences. This TCR was sampled from a human donor with ulcerative colitis or Crohn's disease, or a healthy co-twin of an affected twin (not recorded which). Sequenced input: blood.

CDR3 amino acids: CASSFPDSNEQFF. This rearrangement joins TRBV7-9 to TRBJ2-1; the D call from TCRdb, TRBD1, cannot be confirmed without DNA. CDR3 length: 13 amino acids. CDR1 is SEHNR, CDR2 FQNEAQ, per germline (reference sequence).